The 14 T cell receptor beta chains given below trace back to one sample, sequenced in a study of blood T cell repertoires in COVID-19. Using immunoSEQ multiplex PCR, the repertoire was profiled, and TCRdb retains in-frame clones only, with some absent. The repertoire holds 150,000 or so clones, with roughly 83% as singletons. The source material was peripheral blood. Receptors were obtained from a woman in her 70s with COVID-19, enrolled during active disease.

The V and J genes are TRBV6-5 and TRBJ2-5; no clear D. Trimming stripped 5 bases from V and 9 bases from J, with 13 bases between. This CDR3 is built from 12 residues. Germline values: CDR1 MNHEY, CDR2 SVGAGI. The CDR3 DNA reads TGTGCCAGCAGTCCGACGTCGGAGTCCCAGTACTTC. Its protein product is CASSPTSESQYF.

This sequence joins TRBV28 and TRBJ2-6, with 9 nucleotides matching TRBD2. V shed 4 bases, J shed 0 bases, and the junction held 10 bases outside the gene matches. The CDR3 totals 19 residues. Germline loops: CDR1 MDHEN, CDR2 SYDVKM. CDR3 loop: CASSSGGLAGPSGANVLTF. CDR3 nucleotide sequence: TGTGCCAGCAGTTCGGGAGGGCTAGCGGGACCCTCTGGGGCCAACGTCCTGACTTTC.

V gene TRBV24-1 combines with J gene TRBJ2-7, with 9 bases identical to TRBD2. This CDR3 region has 13 residues. With 4 bases clipped from V and 10 bases from J, the junction kept 7 bases outside the gene matches. The germline gives CDR1 KGHDR, CDR2 SFDVKD. This CDR3 reads CATSELTSGYQYF. The CDR3 region has the DNA TGTGCCACCAGTGAGCTAACTAGCGGGTACCAGTACTTC.

This clone was counted a few times. Other DNA variants within this sample encode the same CDR3. This chain uses TRBV2 with TRBJ1-2; 7 nucleotides align to TRBD1. Germline V gives CDR1 SNHLY, CDR2 FYNNEI. The CDR3 runs 13 residues. V trimming: 3 bases; J trimming: 5 bases; junction bases outside the gene matches: 3. The CDR3 spells CASSETGRYGYTF. DNA of the CDR3: TGTGCCAGCAGTGAGACAGGGCGGTATGGCTACACCTTC.

The chain combines TRBV6-2 or TRBV6-3 with TRBJ1-5; 7 bases are a match to TRBD1. The CDR3 loop spans 13 amino acids. V trimming: 5 bases; J trimming: 6 bases; junction bases outside the gene matches: 4. The germline gives CDR1 MNHEY, CDR2 SVGEGT. CDR3 region: CASSLQGSQPQHF. The CDR3 region has the DNA TGTGCCAGCAGTCTACAGGGGAGTCAGCCCCAGCATTTT.

The chain combines TRBV9 with TRBJ1-4, with 9 bases lining up with TRBD1. V dropped 4 bases and J dropped 5; count of bases not matched to a gene: 3. The CDR3 is 14 amino acids. CDR1 is SGDLS and CDR2 is YYNGEE in the germline V gene. CDR3 DNA: TGTGCCAGCAGCACCACAGGGGGCAATGAAAAACTGTTTTTT. It translates to CASSTTGGNEKLFF. Filled out from reference TRBV9 and TRBJ1-4, the complete variable domain reads DSGVTQTPKHLITATGQRVTLRCSPRSGDLSVYWYQQSLDQGLQFLIQYYNGEERAKGNILERFSAQQFPDLHSELNLSSLELGDSALYFCASSTTGGNEKLFFGSGTQLSVL.

CDR3 DNA sequence: TGCAGCGTTGTACCGAGCGGGGCCAGCACAGATACGCAGTATTTT. This translates into CSVVPSGASTDTQYF. The rearrangement links TRBV29-1 to TRBJ2-3, with 7 bases matching TRBD2. Germline loops: CDR1 SQVTM, CDR2 ANQGSEA. V lost 4 bases, J lost 0 bases, and 7 bases stayed unmatched. The CDR3 consists of 15 residues.

The V and J genes are TRBV11-2 and TRBJ2-5, with D possibly TRBD1 on 5 matching bases. The V end lost 3 bases, the J end lost 5 bases, and 16 bases lay between the germline ends. Looked up from germline, CDR1 is SGHAT and CDR2 is FQNNGV. The length of the CDR3 is 15 residues. CDR3 in amino acids: CASSFLGVGRETQYF. CDR3 DNA: TGTGCCAGCAGCTTTTTAGGGGTCGGCCGGGAGACCCAGTACTTC. The variable domain in full, with the rest retrieved from reference TRBV11-2 and TRBJ2-5, is EAGVAQSPRYKIIEKRQSVAFWCNPISGHATLYWYQQILGQGPKLLIQFQNNGVVDDSQLPKDRFSAERLKGVDSTLKIQPAKLEDSAVYLCASSFLGVGRETQYFGPGTRLLVL.

The chain joins TRBV5-5 to TRBJ1-6; the D is unclear. Trimming took 1 base from V and 6 from J, leaving 11 bases between them. The CDR3 totals 15 residues. Germline-derived CDR1 and CDR2 are SGHKS and YYEKEE (reference sequence). The CDR3 region has the DNA TGTGCCAGCAGCTTGAGTCTAGACCGTAATTCACCCCTCCACTTT. Protein product: CASSLSLDRNSPLHF.

The J gene is TRBJ1-1, the V gene TRBV7-8; 9 positions match TRBD1. The junction had 6 bases not matched to a gene; V was cut back by 6 bases and J by 4 bases. CDR3 length: 14 residues. From germline, CDR1 is SGHVS and CDR2 FQNEAQ. CDR3 sequence (DNA): TGTGCCAGCAGTCGCGACAGGGGGATCACTGAAGCTTTCTTT. Encoded protein: CASSRDRGITEAFF.

The chain uses TRBV5-1 and TRBJ1-4; D possibly corresponds to TRBD1 (6 bases). Germline V gives CDR1 SGHRS, CDR2 YFSETQ. CDR3 length: 15 amino acids. V lost 1 base to trimming and J lost 5 bases, with 12 bases between them. The CDR3 reads CASSLSPTGNEKLFF. CDR3 in DNA: TGCGCCAGCAGCTTGTCGCCCACAGGGAATGAAAAACTGTTTTTT.

The rearrangement joins TRBV7-9 to TRBJ1-2, with 10 nucleotides matching TRBD1. The CDR3 is 15 residues long. The germline V gene has CDR1 SEHNR and CDR2 FQNEAQ (reference sequence). Trimming at V came to 5 bases and at J to 0 bases, leaving 3 bases not matched to a gene. As DNA, the CDR3 is TGTGCCAGCAGCCCGGGACAGGGGACTAACTATGGCTACACCTTC. This gives the protein CASSPGQGTNYGYTF. Filled out from reference TRBV7-9 and TRBJ1-2, the complete variable domain reads DTGVSQNPRHKITKRGQNVTFRCDPISEHNRLYWYRQTLGQGPEFLTYFQNEAQLEKSRLLSDRFSAERPKGSFSTLEIQRTEQGDSAMYLCASSPGQGTNYGYTFGSGTRLTVV.

A few counts support this clone. V and J are TRBV6-5 and TRBJ1-6, with a weak D call TRBD1 (6 bases). V gave up 8 bases and J gave up 6 bases, with 11 bases separating them. Per the germline V gene, CDR1 is MNHEY and CDR2 is SVGAGI. There are 13 residues in the CDR3. The CDR3 spells CASSRGINSPLHF. The CDR3 DNA follows: TGTGCCAGCTCCAGGGGAATTAATTCACCCCTCCACTTT.

This sequence joins TRBV15 and TRBJ1-4; 7 positions agree with TRBD1. The CDR3 has 15 amino acids. Germline V CDR1 and CDR2: LNHNV, YYDKDF (reference sequence). Trimming removed 0 bases from V and 7 bases from J; junction bases left unmatched: 5. DNA of the CDR3: TGTGCCACCAGCAGAGATAAAGGGGGCTTTGAAAAACTGTTTTTT. It yields the protein CATSRDKGGFEKLFF.